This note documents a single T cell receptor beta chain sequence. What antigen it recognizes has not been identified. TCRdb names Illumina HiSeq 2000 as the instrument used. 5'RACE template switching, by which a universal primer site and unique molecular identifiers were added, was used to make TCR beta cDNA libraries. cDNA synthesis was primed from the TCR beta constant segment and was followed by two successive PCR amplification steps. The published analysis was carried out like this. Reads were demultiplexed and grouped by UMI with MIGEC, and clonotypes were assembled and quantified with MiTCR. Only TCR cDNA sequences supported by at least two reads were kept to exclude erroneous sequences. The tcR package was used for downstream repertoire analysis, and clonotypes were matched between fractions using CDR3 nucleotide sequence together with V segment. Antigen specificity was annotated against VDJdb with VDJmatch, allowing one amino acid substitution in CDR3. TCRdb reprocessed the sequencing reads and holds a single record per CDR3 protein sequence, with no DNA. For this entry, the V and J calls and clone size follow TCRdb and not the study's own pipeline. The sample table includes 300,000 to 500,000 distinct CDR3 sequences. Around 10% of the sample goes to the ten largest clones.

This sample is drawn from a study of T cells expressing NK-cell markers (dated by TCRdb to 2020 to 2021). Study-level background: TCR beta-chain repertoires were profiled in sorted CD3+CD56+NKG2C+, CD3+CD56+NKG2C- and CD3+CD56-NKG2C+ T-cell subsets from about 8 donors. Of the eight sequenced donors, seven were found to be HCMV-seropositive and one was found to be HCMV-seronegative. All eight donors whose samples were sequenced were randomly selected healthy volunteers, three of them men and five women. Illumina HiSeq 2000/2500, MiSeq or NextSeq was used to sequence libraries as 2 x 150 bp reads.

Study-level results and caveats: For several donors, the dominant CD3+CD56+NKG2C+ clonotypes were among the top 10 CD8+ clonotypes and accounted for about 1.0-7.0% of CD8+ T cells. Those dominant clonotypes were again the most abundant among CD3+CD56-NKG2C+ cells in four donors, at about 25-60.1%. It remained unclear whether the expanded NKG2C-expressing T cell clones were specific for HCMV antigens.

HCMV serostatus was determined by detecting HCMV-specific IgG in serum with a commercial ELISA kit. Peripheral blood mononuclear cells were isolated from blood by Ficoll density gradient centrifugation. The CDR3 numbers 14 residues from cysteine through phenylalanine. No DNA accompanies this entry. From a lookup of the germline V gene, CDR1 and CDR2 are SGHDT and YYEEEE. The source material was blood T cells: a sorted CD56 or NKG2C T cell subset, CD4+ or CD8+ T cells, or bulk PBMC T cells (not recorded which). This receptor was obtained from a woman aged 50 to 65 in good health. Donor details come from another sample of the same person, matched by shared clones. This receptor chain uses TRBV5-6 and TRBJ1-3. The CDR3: CASSPTFSGNTIYF.